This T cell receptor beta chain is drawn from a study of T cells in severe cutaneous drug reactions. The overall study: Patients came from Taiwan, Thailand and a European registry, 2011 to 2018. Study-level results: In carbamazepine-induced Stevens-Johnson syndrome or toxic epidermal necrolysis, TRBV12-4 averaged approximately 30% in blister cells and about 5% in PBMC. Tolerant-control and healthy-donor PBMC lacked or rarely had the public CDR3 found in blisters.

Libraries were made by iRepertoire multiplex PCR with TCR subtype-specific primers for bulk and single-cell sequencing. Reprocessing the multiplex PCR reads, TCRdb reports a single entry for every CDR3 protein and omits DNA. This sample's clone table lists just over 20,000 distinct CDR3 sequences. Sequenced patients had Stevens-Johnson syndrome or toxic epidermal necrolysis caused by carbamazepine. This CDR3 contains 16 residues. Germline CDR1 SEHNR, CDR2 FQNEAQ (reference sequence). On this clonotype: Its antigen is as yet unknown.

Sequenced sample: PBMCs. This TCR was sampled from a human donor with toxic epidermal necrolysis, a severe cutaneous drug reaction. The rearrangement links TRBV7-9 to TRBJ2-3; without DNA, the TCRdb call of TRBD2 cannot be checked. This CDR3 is CASSGRWREKGDTQYF.